Sequencing of this T cell receptor (beta chain) was carried out in a study of blood T cell repertoires in COVID-19. Study at large: PBMCs, B-cell-depleted T cells, or T cells were the source of the cDNA or gDNA that made up the material.

This CDR3 has 12 residues. Trimming left V 6 bases short and J 6 bases short, with 9 bases between. From germline, CDR1 is LNHDA and CDR2 SQIVND (reference sequence). Per the original methods: Quantification of nucleated cells was approximated via reference gene primer amplification. Assay used: immunoSEQ multiplex PCR; TCRdb lists only in-frame clones, some missing. The V and J calls and clone size were taken over from that table, and D and trimming were inferred from the DNA. Altogether more than 150,000 clones are present, approximately 90% being singletons, with the ten largest covering approximately 0.88%.

Sequencing input: peripheral blood. This chain uses TRBV19 with TRBJ2-1; D is uncertain. This TCR came from a woman younger than 35 who had recovered from COVID-19. In DNA, the CDR3 is TGTGCCAGTAGCCCAGGCTTCAATGAGCAGTTCTTC. Translated, it gives CASSPGFNEQFF.